This T cell receptor (beta chain) was identified in a study of T cell changes during pregnancy in multiple sclerosis. The germline V gene encodes CDR1 SGHNT and CDR2 YYREEE (reference sequence). This CDR3 has 12 residues. The V end was cut by 0 bases, the J end by 4 bases, with 4 bases between. TCRdb keeps only in-frame clones here, not all; method: immunoSEQ multiplex PCR. Of approximately 30,000 clones in the sample, approximately 92% were seen once. Material: CD8+ T cells from peripheral blood mononuclear cells, obtained in the second trimester of pregnancy. This sequence joins TRBV5-4 and TRBJ1-1; D unresolved. The receptor comes from a female donor with multiple sclerosis, enrolled in a pregnancy study. The CDR3 reads CASSLGVTEAFF. The DNA of the CDR3 is TGTGCCAGCAGCTTGGGAGTCACTGAAGCTTTCTTT.